The text below deals with one T cell receptor beta chain. Antigen unknown. This sample was taken from a study of CD8 T cells in ankylosing spondylitis. Overall study findings and caveats: Blood from ankylosing spondylitis patients appeared to carry a characteristic roughly 8-variant TCR beta motif.

TCRdb passed the 5' RACE reads through MiXCR, listing each CDR3 protein once. The sample records hundreds of thousands of distinct CDR3 sequences, about 10% being singletons. V lost 5 bases, J lost 0 bases, and 8 bases lay in between. This CDR3 is 14 amino acids long. The receptor comes from a male donor with ankylosing spondylitis. The V call is TRBV12-3 or TRBV12-4, the J call TRBJ2-4, with D hard to call. Sample: blood, either unsorted or a sorted T cell fraction (not recorded which). CDR3 sequence (DNA): TGTGCCAGCAGTCGACTGGTAGCCAAAAACATTCAGTACTTC. Protein product: CASSRLVAKNIQYF.